These 11 T cell receptor beta chains came from one sample sequenced in a study of blood T cells in healthy people across ages. Next came a second PCR, run for about 6 to 11 cycles, which used a sample-barcoded 5' primer along with a J-beta primer mix. TCRdb reanalysed the 5' RACE reads using MiXCR and keeps one entry per CDR3 protein. The table includes hundreds of thousands of distinct CDR3 sequences, about 30% detected once. Sequencing was done on a sample of blood. These receptors were collected from a woman aged 80 or older in good health.

The rearrangement links TRBV3-1 to TRBJ1-5; D is unresolved. CDR1 and CDR2 (germline): LGHDT, YNNKEL (reference sequence). The CDR3 contains 13 residues. V shed 1 base and J shed 7 bases, with 8 bases lying between them. The CDR3 spells CASSQVSSQPQHF. CDR3 coding DNA: TGTGCCAGCAGCCAAGTTTCCTCCCAGCCCCAGCATTTT.

The chain is built from TRBV19 and TRBJ1-2, with D possibly being TRBD1 (5 bases). V lost 6 bases and J lost 8, with 16 bases in between. CDR3 length: 13 residues. Per germline, CDR1 LNHDA and CDR2 SQIVND (reference sequence). The CDR3 sequence: CASRIMVGEGYTF. The DNA for the CDR3 is TGTGCCAGTAGGATAATGGTAGGGGAAGGCTACACCTTC.

This clonotype has a count of ten or more. The chain couples TRBV24-1 to TRBJ2-1; 11 nucleotides match TRBD2. The CDR3 loop spans 15 amino acids. The trim removed 3 bases at V and 8 bases at J, leaving 5 bases unmatched. Germline CDR1 and CDR2: KGHDR and SFDVKD. The CDR3 is CATSDQLAGVDEQFF. DNA of the CDR3: TGTGCCACCAGTGATCAACTAGCGGGGGTGGATGAGCAGTTCTTC.

At least ten counts were recorded for this clonotype. The gene calls are TRBV12-3 or TRBV12-4 and TRBJ2-4; TRBD2 is a possible D gene (6 bases). V shed 6 bases and J shed 0 bases, with 18 bases lying between them. This CDR3 contains 17 residues. CDR3 sequence reads: CASRVRRDILAKNIQYF. CDR3 bases: TGTGCCAGCAGGGTTAGGCGGGATATACTAGCCAAAAACATTCAGTACTTC.

The genes are TRBV5-4 and TRBJ2-4, with 10 bases fitting TRBD1. The DNA end favors TRBJ2-7, so the J call may be wrong. The CDR3 loop spans 15 amino acids. Germline CDR1 SGHNT, CDR2 YYREEE (reference sequence). For the CDR3, the DNA is TGTGCCAGCAGCCGGGGGACAGGGGCCGACTACGAGCAGTACTTC. Its protein is CASSRGTGADYEQYF.

The sample holds a few counts of this clonotype. The chain carries TRBV5-6 and TRBJ2-5; 11 nucleotides align to TRBD2. The CDR3 loop spans 15 amino acids. Germline loops: CDR1 SGHDT, CDR2 YYEEEE. Germline trimming cut 5 bases from V and 5 bases from J; bases unmatched to any gene: 8. CDR3 DNA: TGTGCCAGCAGAGCACTAGCGGGGGCGGGGGAGACCCAGTACTTC. Its protein product is CASRALAGAGETQYF.

This clonotype came up many times. This chain joins TRBV7-2 and TRBJ2-1, with TRBD2 matching 8 bases. The V and J ends lost 2 bases and 0 bases, in that order; junction bases with no gene match: 18. CDR3 size: 21 residues. The germline gives CDR1 SGHTA, CDR2 FQGNSA. CDR3 nucleotides: TGTGCCAGCAGCTTACGCTTGGGCCGGGGGGGCTTCTTATCCTCCTACAATGAGCAGTTCTTC. Translating gives CASSLRLGRGGFLSSYNEQFF.

CDR3 coding DNA: TGTGCCAGCTCACGGATGAACAGGGATGGCTACACCTTC. Protein product: CASSRMNRDGYTF. The chain employs TRBV18 and TRBJ1-2; weak D call: TRBD1 (6 bases). Germline assignment: CDR1 KGHSH and CDR2 LQKENI. V was cut by 4 bases and J by 6 bases, with 12 bases left in between. The CDR3 totals 13 residues.

This clonotype appeared many times. V gene TRBV11-3 combines with J gene TRBJ2-5, with unresolved D. Trimming took 1 base from V and 5 from J, leaving 8 bases between them. Germline CDR1 and CDR2: SGHNT and YENEEA. This CDR3 has 13 amino acids. This CDR3 reads CASSLAEWETQYF. The CDR3 DNA follows: TGTGCCAGCAGCTTAGCTGAATGGGAGACCCAGTACTTC.

V is TRBV9 and J is TRBJ1-1; D ambiguous. This CDR3 spans 17 amino acids. V was pared by 3 bases and J by 0 bases, with 18 bases between. CDR1 and CDR2 (germline): SGDLS, YYNGEE. The CDR3 is CASSDRLLSSMNTEAFF. The CDR3, as DNA: TGTGCCAGCAGCGATCGGCTTCTGAGTAGTATGAACACTGAAGCTTTCTTT.

The V call is TRBV6-5, the J call TRBJ1-4, with TRBD1 identical over 9 bases. The V and J ends lost 5 bases and 6 bases, in that order; junction bases with no gene match: 7. The CDR3 loop spans 15 amino acids. Germline V gene data show CDR1 as MNHEY and CDR2 as SVGAGI. CDR3 sequence: CASSRHRGQDEKLFF. The DNA for the CDR3 is TGTGCCAGCAGTCGTCACAGGGGGCAGGATGAAAAACTGTTTTTT.